These T cell receptor beta chains were read from a single sample in a study of T-cell reconstitution after alpha-beta-depleted transplantation in children. TCRdb recomputed calls from the PCR reads with MiXCR, one row per CDR3 protein. The profile shows around 700,000 distinct CDR3 sequences, around 12% of them singletons. The material was PBMCs, obtained before TCRalphabeta/CD19-depleted stem cell transplant. The receptors shown here come from a girl aged 2-10 years with congenital amegakaryocytic thrombocytopenia, due to receive a stem cell transplant. CDR3s include the opening cysteine and the closing phenylalanine or tryptophan. The D gene is left open where the match is weak. Where a row states a size, it is once, few, many or the class of an expanded clone; other rows omit it.

d_gene	j_gene	abundance	v_gene	CDR3aa	CDR3nt
NA	TRBJ1-6	few	TRBV14	CASSQEYRTVGSPLHF	TGTGCCAGCAGCCAAGAATATAGGACGGTGGGGTCACCCCTCCACTTT
NA	TRBJ1-1	many	TRBV5-1	CASSLGRETEAFF	TGCGCCAGCAGCCTCGGGCGGGAGACTGAAGCTTTCTTT
TRBD2	TRBJ2-1	few	TRBV19	CASSIAGLSDNEQFF	TGTGCCAGTAGTATAGCGGGACTATCCGACAATGAGCAGTTCTTC
NA	TRBJ2-2	NA	TRBV5-1	CASGLTRPDTGELFF	TGCGCCAGCGGACTGACTAGACCGGACACCGGGGAGCTGTTTTTT
NA	TRBJ2-2	many	TRBV29-1	CSGLVGSGELFF	TGCAGCGGGTTAGTTGGATCCGGGGAGCTGTTTTTT
NA	TRBJ2-1	NA	TRBV29-1	CSVEKGSAYNEQFF	TGCAGCGTTGAAAAGGGGAGCGCATACAATGAGCAGTTCTTC
TRBD2	TRBJ2-1	few	TRBV18	CASSPPLAGLYNEQFF	TGTGCCAGCTCACCACCGCTAGCGGGGTTGTACAATGAGCAGTTCTTC
NA	TRBJ2-1	NA	TRBV20-1	CSARGTRVPYNEQFF	TGCAGTGCTAGAGGTACTAGGGTCCCCTACAATGAGCAGTTCTTC
NA	TRBJ2-1	few	TRBV12-3/TRBV12-4	CASSPRTGYSYNEQFF	TGTGCCAGCAGTCCGAGAACCGGGTACTCCTACAATGAGCAGTTCTTC
TRBD1	TRBJ2-3	many	TRBV28	CASSPRTGVWTDTQYF	TGTGCCAGCAGTCCGCGGACAGGGGTTTGGACAGATACGCAGTATTTT
TRBD1	TRBJ2-3	many	TRBV29-1	CSGEITGQGTDTQYF	TGCAGCGGGGAAATAACGGGACAGGGGACAGATACGCAGTATTTT
TRBD2	TRBJ2-3	many	TRBV20-1	CSATSGSTDTQYF	TGCAGTGCTACTAGCGGGAGCACAGATACGCAGTATTTT
NA	TRBJ2-5	NA	TRBV12-3/TRBV12-4	CASSLNLGTVAGPEEETQYF	TGTGCCAGCAGTTTAAATCTCGGTACAGTTGCCGGGCCAGAAGAAGAGACCCAGTACTTC
TRBD1	TRBJ1-1	NA	TRBV12-3/TRBV12-4	CASSPWTGAVGTEAFF	TGTGCCAGCAGCCCGTGGACAGGGGCGGTGGGCACTGAAGCTTTCTTT
TRBD1	TRBJ1-5	many	TRBV12-3/TRBV12-4	CASSPQWQGAYQPQHF	TGTGCCAGCAGTCCTCAGTGGCAGGGGGCCTATCAGCCCCAGCATTTT
NA	TRBJ2-7	many	TRBV7-9	CASSQPAGLGHYEQYF	TGTGCCAGCAGCCAACCCGCGGGGCTTGGCCACTACGAGCAGTACTTC
TRBD1	TRBJ1-2	few	TRBV7-2	CASSLYADRGHGYTF	TGTGCCAGCAGCTTGTACGCGGACAGGGGACACGGCTACACCTTC
NA	TRBJ2-7	many	TRBV4-1	CASSPPGGLVDEQYF	TGCGCCAGCAGCCCCCCGGGGGGCCTGGTGGACGAGCAGTACTTC
NA	TRBJ2-1	many	TRBV4-1	CASRSLRYNEQFF	TGCGCCAGCAGATCCCTTCGGTACAATGAGCAGTTCTTC
TRBD2	TRBJ2-1	few	TRBV28	CASSLFGTSGISQFF	TGTGCCAGCAGTTTATTTGGGACTAGCGGGATCAGTCAGTTCTTC
NA	TRBJ2-1	NA	TRBV5-6	CASTKGGPTSYNEQFF	TGTGCCAGCACCAAGGGCGGTCCGACCTCCTACAATGAGCAGTTCTTC
NA	TRBJ2-1	few	TRBV7-9	CASSLVNVMGNEQFF	TGTGCCAGCAGCTTAGTAAACGTGATGGGGAATGAGCAGTTCTTC
NA	TRBJ1-5	few	TRBV30	CAWSVRGNQPQHF	TGTGCCTGGAGTGTACGGGGGAATCAGCCCCAGCATTTT
NA	TRBJ2-5	many	TRBV7-8	CASRNQGFQETQYF	TGTGCCAGCAGAAACCAGGGATTCCAAGAGACCCAGTACTTC
NA	TRBJ2-1	many	TRBV20-1	CSARDRGVFYNEQFF	TGCAGTGCTAGAGATCGCGGGGTCTTCTACAATGAGCAGTTCTTC
NA	TRBJ2-1	few	TRBV15	CATSQIIYQGGDEQFF	TGTGCCACCAGCCAAATTATATACCAGGGCGGCGATGAGCAGTTCTTC
NA	TRBJ2-5	many	TRBV10-3	CAIRASVPQETQYF	TGTGCCATCAGGGCGAGCGTACCCCAAGAGACCCAGTACTTC
TRBD2	TRBJ2-1	NA	TRBV20-1	CSARDGGGNEQFF	TGCAGTGCTAGGGACGGGGGGGGAAATGAGCAGTTCTTC
NA	TRBJ1-1	many	TRBV7-3	CASRAQLNTEAFF	TGTGCCAGCAGAGCACAGTTAAACACTGAAGCTTTCTTT
TRBD1	TRBJ2-7	few	TRBV20-1	CSATHRGHEQYF	TGCAGTGCTACCCACAGGGGCCACGAGCAGTACTTC
TRBD2	TRBJ2-3	many	TRBV6-1	CASRATSGELTSTDTQYF	TGTGCCAGCAGGGCAACTAGCGGGGAACTTACTAGCACAGATACGCAGTATTTT
NA	TRBJ2-2	many	TRBV12-3/TRBV12-4	CASSSGARTGELFF	TGTGCCAGCAGTTCCGGGGCGCGCACCGGGGAGCTGTTTTTT
TRBD2	TRBJ2-3	few	TRBV5-4	CASSFSWDVVAGGGDTQYF	TGTGCCAGCAGCTTCAGCTGGGATGTAGTAGCGGGAGGGGGAGATACGCAGTATTTT
NA	TRBJ1-1	NA	TRBV18	CASSPPVSQRYTEAFF	TGTGCCAGCTCACCACCGGTCAGTCAGCGCTACACTGAAGCTTTCTTT
NA	TRBJ2-3	NA	TRBV3-1	CASSQLNGVTDTQYF	TGTGCCAGCAGTCAATTGAACGGAGTCACAGATACGCAGTATTTT
TRBD1	TRBJ2-7	many	TRBV10-3	CAISESTADRVYRSSYEQYF	TGTGCCATCAGTGAGTCGACGGCGGACAGGGTGTATCGGAGCTCCTACGAGCAGTACTTC
NA	TRBJ2-4	NA	TRBV2	CASRATIAKNIQYF	TGTGCCAGCAGGGCTACAATAGCCAAAAACATTCAGTACTTC
NA	TRBJ1-1	many	TRBV5-1	CASSLGGTATRNTEAFF	TGCGCCAGCAGCTTGGGCGGGACGGCGACCCGGAACACTGAAGCTTTCTTT
TRBD1	TRBJ2-1	NA	TRBV5-1	CASSPQGALNEQFF	TGCGCCAGCAGCCCACAGGGGGCTTTGAATGAGCAGTTCTTC
NA	TRBJ1-1	few	TRBV6-1	CASSEPGAGNTEAFF	TGTGCCAGCAGTGAACCCGGCGCAGGGAACACTGAAGCTTTCTTT
TRBD2	TRBJ2-2	many	TRBV20-1	CSARRVAGGFGELFF	TGCAGTGCTAGAAGGGTAGCGGGAGGTTTCGGGGAGCTGTTTTTT
NA	TRBJ2-7	few	TRBV5-6	CASSYQGLDEQYF	TGTGCCAGCAGCTACCAGGGTTTGGACGAGCAGTACTTC
NA	TRBJ1-5	few	TRBV6-4	CASSDSGGSNQPQHF	TGTGCCAGCAGTGACTCGGGTGGTAGCAATCAGCCCCAGCATTTT
TRBD1	TRBJ1-2	NA	TRBV5-1	CASSAEGQDYGDTF	TGCGCCAGCAGCGCCGAAGGACAGGACTATGGCGACACCTTC
TRBD2	TRBJ2-7	many	TRBV29-1	CSVEVDRRDYGGYEQYF	TGCAGCGTTGAAGTCGATCGGCGGGACTATGGGGGCTACGAGCAGTACTTC
TRBD2	TRBJ2-7	many	TRBV20-1	CSARVGLAGVYEQYF	TGCAGTGCTAGAGTGGGCCTAGCGGGAGTCTACGAGCAGTACTTC
NA	TRBJ1-2	many	TRBV29-1	CSVSPHYGYTF	TGCAGCGTTAGCCCCCACTATGGCTACACCTTC
TRBD1	TRBJ1-5	NA	TRBV11-2	CASSPDRAKSPQHF	TGTGCCAGCAGCCCGGACAGGGCCAAGTCGCCCCAGCATTTT
NA	TRBJ2-1	many	TRBV27	CASSLRGQYNEQFF	TGTGCCAGCAGTTTGCGGGGCCAATACAATGAGCAGTTCTTC
TRBD2	TRBJ2-7	NA	TRBV5-1	CASSLIGGSAPGEQYF	TGCGCCAGCAGCTTGATCGGCGGGAGCGCCCCAGGGGAGCAGTACTTC
NA	TRBJ1-4	NA	TRBV25-1	CASSQRNGEKLFF	TGTGCCAGCAGTCAGAGAAATGGGGAAAAACTGTTTTTT
TRBD1	TRBJ2-1	many	TRBV5-1	CASSQQGAGYNEQFF	TGCGCCAGCAGCCAACAGGGGGCGGGGTACAATGAGCAGTTCTTC
TRBD2	TRBJ2-1	many	TRBV20-1	CSAPPGLADNEQFF	TGCAGTGCTCCACCGGGGCTAGCGGACAATGAGCAGTTCTTC
NA	TRBJ2-7	many	TRBV28	CASLELAPSYEQYF	TGTGCCAGCCTTGAGCTAGCGCCTTCCTACGAGCAGTACTTC
TRBD2	TRBJ2-1	many	TRBV20-1	CSASSSGRSGYNEQFF	TGCAGTGCTAGCAGTAGCGGGAGATCGGGGTACAATGAGCAGTTCTTC
TRBD2	TRBJ2-5	few	TRBV10-3	CAIRDSGSGEATQYF	TGTGCCATAAGAGATAGCGGGAGCGGGGAAGCGACCCAGTACTTC
NA	TRBJ2-7	few	TRBV5-1	CASAPGGNAYEQYF	TGCGCCAGCGCCCCCGGGGGAAACGCCTACGAGCAGTACTTC
NA	TRBJ2-7	NA	TRBV4-1	CASSQETGTQKREQYF	TGCGCCAGCAGCCAAGAAACGGGGACCCAAAAGAGGGAGCAGTACTTC
TRBD1	TRBJ2-6	few	TRBV2	CASRVTGGSGANVLTF	TGTGCCAGCAGAGTTACAGGGGGCTCTGGGGCCAACGTCCTGACTTTC